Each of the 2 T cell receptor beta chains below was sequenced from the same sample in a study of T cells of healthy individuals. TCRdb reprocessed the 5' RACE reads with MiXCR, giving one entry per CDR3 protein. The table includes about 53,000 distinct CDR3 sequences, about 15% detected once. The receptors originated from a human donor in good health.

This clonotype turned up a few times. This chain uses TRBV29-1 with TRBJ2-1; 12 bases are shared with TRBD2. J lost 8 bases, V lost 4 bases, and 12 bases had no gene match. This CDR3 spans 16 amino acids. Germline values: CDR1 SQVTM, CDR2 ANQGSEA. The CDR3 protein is CSVVLAGGPTWDEQFF. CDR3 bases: TGCAGCGTTGTGCTAGCGGGAGGGCCTACATGGGATGAGCAGTTCTTC.

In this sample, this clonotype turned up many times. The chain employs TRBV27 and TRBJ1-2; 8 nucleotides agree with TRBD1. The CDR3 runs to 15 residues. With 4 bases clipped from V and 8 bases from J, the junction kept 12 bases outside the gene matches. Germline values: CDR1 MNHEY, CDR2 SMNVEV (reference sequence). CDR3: CASSSRQGMLGGYTF. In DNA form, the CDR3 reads TGTGCCAGCAGTTCACGACAGGGGATGCTGGGAGGCTACACCTTC.